These 22 T cell receptor beta chains share one sample of origin, sequenced in a study of blood T cell repertoires in COVID-19 (TCRdb year 2020). Libraries were constructed by the immunoSEQ multiplex PCR assay. Here the immuneACCESS table is served through TCRdb, limited to in-frame sequences with V and J called. Missing clones are a known gap in these copies; in checked studies unresolved V genes cover under half, and the rest lacks a known reason. Counted in this sample were 84,000 or so clones; roughly 80% of them appeared once. The top ten clones comprise 15% to 20% of the sample. Sequenced: peripheral blood. All receptors come from a woman of 80 years or more with acute or convalescent COVID-19.

J is TRBJ2-1 and V is TRBV21-1; no DNA check was done on the table's D call, TRBD1. TRBV21-1 is a recognized pseudogene. This CDR3 region has 15 residues. The CDR3 sequence: CASSNDQGSLNEQFF. The CDR3 nucleotides read TGTGCCAGCAGCAACGACCAGGGATCTCTCAATGAGCAGTTCTTC.

V gene TRBV7-2 combines with J gene TRBJ2-3, with D tentatively TRBD2 (7 bases). Trimming removed 3 bases from V and 2 bases from J, with 12 bases in between. This CDR3 has 15 residues. Per the germline V gene, CDR1 is SGHTA and CDR2 is FQGNSA. The CDR3 sequence: CASSFLGGHTDTQYF. In DNA, the CDR3 is TGTGCCAGCAGCTTCCTCGGGGGGCACACAGATACGCAGTATTTT. Combining the CDR3 with reference TRBV7-2 and TRBJ2-3 gives the whole variable domain GAGVSQSPSNKVTEKGKDVELRCDPISGHTALYWYRQSLGQGLEFLIYFQGNSAPDKSGLPSDRFSAERTGGSVSTLTIQRTQQEDSAVYLCASSFLGGHTDTQYFGPGTRLTVL.

The chain couples TRBV29-1 to TRBJ2-3, with a tentative D call TRBD1 (6 bases). This CDR3 contains 13 residues. The germline gives CDR1 SQVTM, CDR2 ANQGSEA. Trimming took 6 bases from V and 2 from J, leaving 12 bases between them. The DNA for the CDR3 is TGCAGCGTCCTGGGACAAGCCACAGATACGCAGTATTTT. Translation gives CSVLGQATDTQYF.

V usage is TRBV27 and J usage is TRBJ1-2, with 11 bases fitting TRBD1. Losses at the gene ends were 7 bases for V and 1 base for J; bases not matched to a gene: 8. The CDR3 loop spans 16 amino acids. In germline, CDR1 is MNHEY, CDR2 SMNVEV (reference sequence). CDR3 in DNA: TGTGCCAGCAAAAGGACAGGGGGCGCTCTTAACTATGGCTACACCTTC. Its protein product is CASKRTGGALNYGYTF.

The chain uses TRBV10-1 and TRBJ2-1, with 14 bases aligning to TRBD2. The CDR3 extends over 19 amino acids. Germline values: CDR1 WNHNN, CDR2 SYGVQD (reference sequence). The V and J ends lost 2 bases and 8 bases, in that order; junction bases with no gene match: 14. The CDR3 protein is CASSETSPGTSGSKDEQFF. Written as DNA, the CDR3 is TGCGCCAGCAGTGAGACTTCTCCTGGGACTAGCGGGAGTAAGGATGAGCAGTTCTTC.

The chain employs TRBV19 and TRBJ2-3; TRBD2 matches 10 bases. Trimming cost V 1 base and J 0 bases; bases outside gene matches: 10. The CDR3 length is 19 residues. CDR1 and CDR2 from the germline V gene are LNHDA and SQIVND (reference sequence). CDR3 in amino acids: CASSIGRPGLASSTDTQYF. The CDR3 nucleotides are TGTGCCAGTAGTATAGGACGGCCGGGACTAGCGTCTAGCACAGATACGCAGTATTTT.

This chain connects TRBV5-1 to TRBJ2-7, with 7 bases matching TRBD2. V shed 4 bases, J shed 0 bases, and the junction held 7 bases outside the gene matches. Germline assignment: CDR1 SGHRS and CDR2 YFSETQ. This CDR3 has 15 residues. CDR3 protein: CASSQTTSRSYEQYF. Written as DNA, the CDR3 is TGCGCCAGCAGCCAAACGACTAGCCGCTCCTACGAGCAGTACTTC.

This clone was observed a few times. This rearrangement joins TRBV5-6 to TRBJ2-7; 12 bases map to TRBD2. The CDR3 covers 14 residues. CDR1 is SGHDT, CDR2 YYEEEE, per germline. The trim removed 5 bases at V and 4 bases at J, leaving 4 bases unmatched. CDR3 coding DNA: TGTGCCAGCAGATCTAGCGGGAGGGGTTACGAGCAGTACTTC. Protein product: CASRSSGRGYEQYF.

J is TRBJ2-1 and V is TRBV7-2, with D tentatively TRBD2 (6 bases). The CDR3 loop spans 17 amino acids. The V end was cut by 1 base, the J end by 0 bases, with 13 bases between. Germline loops: CDR1 SGHTA, CDR2 FQGNSA. The CDR3 sequence: CASSLEAGRVSYNEQFF. In DNA form, the CDR3 reads TGTGCCAGCAGCTTAGAGGCGGGAAGAGTCTCCTACAATGAGCAGTTCTTC. Together with reference TRBV7-2 and TRBJ2-1, the CDR3 gives the full variable domain: GAGVSQSPSNKVTEKGKDVELRCDPISGHTALYWYRQSLGQGLEFLIYFQGNSAPDKSGLPSDRFSAERTGGSVSTLTIQRTQQEDSAVYLCASSLEAGRVSYNEQFFGPGTRLTVL.

This chain connects TRBV4-1 to TRBJ2-3; D is undetermined. CDR3 length equals 13 residues. Germline V lookup: CDR1 MGHRA, CDR2 YSYEKL. Trimming removed 4 bases from V and 3 bases from J, with 8 bases in between. CDR3 nucleotide sequence: TGCGCCAGCAGCCTGGCTGAAACAGATACGCAGTATTTT. Residues: CASSLAETDTQYF.

V is TRBV3-1 (or the pseudogene TRBV3-2) and J is TRBJ2-1, with 12 bases aligning to TRBD2. CDR1 is LGHDT and CDR2 is YNNKEL in the germline V gene (reference sequence). With V trimmed by 0 bases and J by 2 bases, 8 bases remained unmatched. The CDR3 is made up of 19 amino acids. The CDR3 DNA reads TGTGCCAGCAGCCAAGAGGGCCTACTAGCGGGAGGCACCTACAATGAGCAGTTCTTC. Its translation: CASSQEGLLAGGTYNEQFF.

The rearrangement joins TRBV18 to TRBJ1-4, with 7 bases fitting TRBD1. V shed 8 bases and J 0 bases; nucleotides not matched to a gene: 3. Germline V lookup: CDR1 KGHSH, CDR2 LQKENI. This CDR3 has 14 residues. CDR3 in amino acids: CASRQGATNEKLFF. In DNA, the CDR3 is TGTGCCAGCAGACAGGGTGCAACTAATGAAAAACTGTTTTTT. Combining the CDR3 with reference TRBV18 and TRBJ1-4 gives the whole variable domain NAGVMQNPRHLVRRRGQEARLRCSPMKGHSHVYWYRQLPEEGLKFMVYLQKENIIDESGMPKERFSAEFPKEGPSILRIQQVVRGDSAAYFCASRQGATNEKLFFGSGTQLSVL.

The rearrangement uses TRBV12-3 or TRBV12-4 and TRBJ1-1; D not certain. This CDR3 spans 13 amino acids. V lost 6 bases and J lost 1, with 9 bases in between. The CDR3, as DNA: TGTGCCAGCAGCCAGACACAGAACACTGAAGCTTTCTTT. Amino acid sequence: CASSQTQNTEAFF.

This clone showed up just a few times. The CDR3 region is CASSLVGTGGAEAFF. The CDR3 nucleotides read TGCGCCAGCAGCTTGGTGGGGACAGGGGGCGCGGAAGCTTTCTTT. The rearrangement uses TRBV5-1 and TRBJ1-1; TRBD1 agrees at 12 bases. V was pared by 0 bases and J by 8 bases, with 5 bases of the junction left unmatched. The CDR3 has 15 amino acids. Per germline, CDR1 SGHRS and CDR2 YFSETQ. Variable domain in full (rest from reference TRBV5-1 and TRBJ1-1): KAGVTQTPRYLIKTRGQQVTLSCSPISGHRSVSWYQQTPGQGLQFLFEYFSETQRNKGNFPGRFSGRQFSNSRSEMNVSTLELGDSALYLCASSLVGTGGAEAFFGQGTRLTVV.

This clone was counted only a few times. V usage is TRBV5-1 and J usage is TRBJ2-7; possibly TRBD1 for D (6 bases). CDR1 SGHRS and CDR2 YFSETQ come from the germline V gene. The CDR3 spans 15 residues. The V and J ends lost 0 bases and 0 bases respectively, with 10 bases between them. In DNA form, the CDR3 reads TGCGCCAGCAGCTTGGTACAGGGCCTCTCCTACGAGCAGTACTTC. Its protein product is CASSLVQGLSYEQYF. The entire variable domain, with the rest obtained from reference TRBV5-1 and TRBJ2-7, is as follows: KAGVTQTPRYLIKTRGQQVTLSCSPISGHRSVSWYQQTPGQGLQFLFEYFSETQRNKGNFPGRFSGRQFSNSRSEMNVSTLELGDSALYLCASSLVQGLSYEQYFGPGTRLTVT.

The chain carries TRBV24-1 and TRBJ2-2, with unresolved D. With 3 bases removed from V and 5 bases from J, the gap between germline ends came to 9 bases. From germline, CDR1 is KGHDR and CDR2 SFDVKD. The CDR3 covers 14 residues. The CDR3 sequence is CATSDPRSTGELFF. The CDR3 DNA reads TGTGCCACCAGTGATCCTAGATCGACCGGGGAGCTGTTTTTT.

This clone was counted ten times or more. The chain uses TRBV11-2 and TRBJ2-7; 9 nucleotides match TRBD1. Germline-derived CDR1 and CDR2 are SGHAT and FQNNGV. Germline trimming cut 0 bases from V and 4 bases from J; bases unmatched to any gene: 4. CDR3 length: 15 residues. The CDR3: CASSLDYRGPYEQYF. The CDR3 DNA sequence: TGTGCCAGCAGCTTAGACTACAGGGGGCCTTACGAGCAGTACTTC.

The chain joins TRBV20-1 to TRBJ2-3; no firm D call. V was trimmed by 3 bases and J by 4 bases, leaving 11 bases between them. This CDR3 spans 13 amino acids. Per the germline V gene, CDR1 is DFQATT and CDR2 is SNEGSKA (reference sequence). CDR3 bases: TGCAGTGCTAGTCTACCGGTCCCAGATACGCAGTATTTT. It translates to CSASLPVPDTQYF.

The chain joins TRBV15 to TRBJ2-7; 10 bases line up with TRBD1. This CDR3 has 15 residues. In germline, CDR1 is LNHNV, CDR2 YYDKDF (reference sequence). Losses at the gene ends were 0 bases for V and 6 bases for J; bases not matched to a gene: 5. The CDR3 nucleotides read TGTGCCACCAGCAGAGACGGGACAGGGGCCGGCGAGCAGTACTTC. As protein: CATSRDGTGAGEQYF.

CDR3 region: CASRPLGLETQYF. The CDR3 nucleotides read TGTGCCAGTAGACCACTAGGCCTAGAGACCCAGTACTTC. The J gene is TRBJ2-5, the V gene TRBV19, with TRBD2 as a possible D gene (5 bases). There are 13 residues in the CDR3. Germline-derived CDR1 and CDR2 are LNHDA and SQIVND (reference sequence). The V and J ends lost 6 bases and 4 bases respectively, with 12 bases between them.

The V gene is TRBV6-2 or TRBV6-3, the J gene TRBJ2-7, with 9 bases lining up with TRBD2. Germline V gives CDR1 MNHEY, CDR2 SVGEGT. The V gene end was trimmed by 6 bases and the J gene end by 7 bases; junction bases not matched to a gene: 13. This CDR3 comprises 15 residues. The CDR3 here is CASSWSRGRVWEQYF. The DNA of the CDR3 is TGTGCCAGCAGCTGGTCTCGCGGGAGGGTTTGGGAGCAGTACTTC.

The chain recombines TRBV5-5 with TRBJ2-4; 7 nucleotides line up with TRBD1. This CDR3 has 15 residues. Unmatched junction bases numbered 11, after V lost 4 bases and J lost 7 bases. Germline lookup yields CDR1 SGHKS and CDR2 YYEKEE (reference sequence). The CDR3 protein is CASSLDGTEGNIQYF. The CDR3 DNA reads as TGTGCCAGCAGCCTTGACGGGACAGAGGGGAACATTCAGTACTTC. Together with reference TRBV5-5 and TRBJ2-4, the CDR3 gives the full variable domain: DAGVTQSPTHLIKTRGQQVTLRCSPISGHKSVSWYQQVLGQGPQFIFQYYEKEERGRGNFPDRFSARQFPNYSSELNVNALLLGDSALYLCASSLDGTEGNIQYFGAGTRLSVL.